This TCR beta chain was recorded in a study of blood T cells in healthy people across ages. The V gene end was trimmed by 6 bases and the J gene end by 6 bases; junction bases not matched to a gene: 10. Germline V gene lookup returns CDR1 SQVTM and CDR2 ANQGSEA. The CDR3 totals 15 residues. Sample-barcoded 5' priming and a J-beta primer mix drove a second PCR of roughly 6 to 12 cycles. TCRdb processed the 5' RACE reads anew with MiXCR; each CDR3 protein has one entry. The repertoire has about 640,000 distinct CDR3 sequences, 58% of them found once; the top ten carry roughly 34%. The chain employs TRBV29-1 and TRBJ2-1; 11 bases are a match to TRBD2. Sequenced sample: blood. This TCR came from a man between 60 and 75 years old in good health. The CDR3 DNA is TGCAGCGTCGAAACTAGCGGGGGCCCCTCCAATGAGCAGTTCTTC. Encoded protein: CSVETSGGPSNEQFF.